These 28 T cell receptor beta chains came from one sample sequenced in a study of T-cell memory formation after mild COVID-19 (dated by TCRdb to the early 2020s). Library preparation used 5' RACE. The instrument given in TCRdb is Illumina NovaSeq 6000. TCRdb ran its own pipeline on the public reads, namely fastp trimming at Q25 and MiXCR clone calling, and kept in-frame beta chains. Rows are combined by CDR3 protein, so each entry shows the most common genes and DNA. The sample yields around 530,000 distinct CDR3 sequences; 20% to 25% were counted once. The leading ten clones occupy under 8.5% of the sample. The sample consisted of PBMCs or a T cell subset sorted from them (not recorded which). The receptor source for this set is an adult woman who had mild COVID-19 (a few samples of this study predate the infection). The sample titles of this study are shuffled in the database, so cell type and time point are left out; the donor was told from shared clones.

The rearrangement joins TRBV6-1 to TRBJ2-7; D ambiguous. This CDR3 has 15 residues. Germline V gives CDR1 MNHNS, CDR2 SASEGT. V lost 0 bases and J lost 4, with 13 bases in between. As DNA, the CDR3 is TGTGCCAGCAGTGAAGCTCAGGTCCCTTCTTACGAGCAGTACTTC. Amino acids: CASSEAQVPSYEQYF.

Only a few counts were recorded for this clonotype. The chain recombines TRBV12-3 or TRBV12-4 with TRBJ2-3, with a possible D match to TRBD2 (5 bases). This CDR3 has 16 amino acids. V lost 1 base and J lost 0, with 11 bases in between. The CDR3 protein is CASSLVATTSTDTQYF. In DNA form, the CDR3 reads TGTGCCAGCAGTTTAGTAGCGACCACTAGCACAGATACGCAGTATTTT.

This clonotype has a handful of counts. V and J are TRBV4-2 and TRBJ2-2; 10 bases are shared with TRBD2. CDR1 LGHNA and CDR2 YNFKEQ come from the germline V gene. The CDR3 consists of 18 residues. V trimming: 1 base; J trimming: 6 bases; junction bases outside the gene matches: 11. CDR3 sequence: CASSQGPLAGDDPGELFF. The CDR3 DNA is TGTGCCAGCAGCCAAGGGCCCCTAGCGGGAGACGACCCCGGGGAGCTGTTTTTT.

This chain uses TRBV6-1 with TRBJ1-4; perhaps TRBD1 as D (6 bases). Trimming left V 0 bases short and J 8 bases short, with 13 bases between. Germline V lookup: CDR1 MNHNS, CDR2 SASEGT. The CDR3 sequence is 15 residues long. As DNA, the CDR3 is TGTGCCAGCAGTGAAGCTCTGGGGGCAGGCGAAAAACTGTTTTTT. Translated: CASSEALGAGEKLFF.

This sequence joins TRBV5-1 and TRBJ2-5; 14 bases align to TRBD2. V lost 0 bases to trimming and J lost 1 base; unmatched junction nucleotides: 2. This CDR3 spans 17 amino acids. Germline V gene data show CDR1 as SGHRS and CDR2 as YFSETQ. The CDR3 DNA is TGCGCCAGCAGCTTGGTAGGGACTAGCGGGGGCCAAGAGACCCAGTACTTC. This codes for CASSLVGTSGGQETQYF.

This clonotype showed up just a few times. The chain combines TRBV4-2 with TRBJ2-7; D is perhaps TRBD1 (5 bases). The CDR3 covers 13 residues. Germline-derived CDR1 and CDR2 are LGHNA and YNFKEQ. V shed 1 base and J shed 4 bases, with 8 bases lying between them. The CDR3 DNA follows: TGTGCCAGCAGCCAAGGGACACCTTACGAGCAGTACTTC. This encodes CASSQGTPYEQYF.

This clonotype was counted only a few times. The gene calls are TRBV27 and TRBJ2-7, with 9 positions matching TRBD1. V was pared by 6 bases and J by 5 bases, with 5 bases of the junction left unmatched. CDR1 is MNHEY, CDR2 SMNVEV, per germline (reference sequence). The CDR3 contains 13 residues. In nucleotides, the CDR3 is TGTGCCAGCAGATTAACAGGGGGCCACGAGCAGTACTTC. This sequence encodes CASRLTGGHEQYF.

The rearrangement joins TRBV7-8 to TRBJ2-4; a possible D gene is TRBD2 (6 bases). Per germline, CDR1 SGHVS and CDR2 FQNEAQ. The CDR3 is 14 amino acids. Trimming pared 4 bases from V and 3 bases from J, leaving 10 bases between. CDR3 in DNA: TGTGCCAGCAGCTACAGGCGGGACAAAAACATTCAGTACTTC. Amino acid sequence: CASSYRRDKNIQYF.

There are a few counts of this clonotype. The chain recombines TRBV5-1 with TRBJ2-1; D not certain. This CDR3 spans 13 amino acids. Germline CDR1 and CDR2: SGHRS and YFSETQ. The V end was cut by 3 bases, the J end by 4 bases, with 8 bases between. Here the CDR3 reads CASSWAMYNEQFF. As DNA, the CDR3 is TGCGCCAGCAGCTGGGCGATGTACAATGAGCAGTTCTTC.

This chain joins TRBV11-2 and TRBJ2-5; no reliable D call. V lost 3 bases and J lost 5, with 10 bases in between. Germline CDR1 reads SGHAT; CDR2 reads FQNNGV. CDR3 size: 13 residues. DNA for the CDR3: TGTGCCAGCAGCTTGAGTCAGGTGGAGACCCAGTACTTC. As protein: CASSLSQVETQYF.

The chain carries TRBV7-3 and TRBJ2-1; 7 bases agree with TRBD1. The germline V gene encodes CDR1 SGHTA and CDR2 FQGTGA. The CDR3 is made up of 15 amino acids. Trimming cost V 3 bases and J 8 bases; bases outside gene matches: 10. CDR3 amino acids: CASSFQGVGGYEQFF. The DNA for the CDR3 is TGTGCCAGCAGCTTCCAGGGGGTAGGGGGTTATGAGCAGTTCTTC. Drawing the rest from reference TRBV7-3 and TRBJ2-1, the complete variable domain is GAGVSQTPSNKVTEKGKYVELRCDPISGHTALYWYRQSLGQGPEFLIYFQGTGAADDSGLPNDRFFAVRPEGSVSTLKIQRTERGDSAVYLCASSFQGVGGYEQFFGPGTRLTVL.

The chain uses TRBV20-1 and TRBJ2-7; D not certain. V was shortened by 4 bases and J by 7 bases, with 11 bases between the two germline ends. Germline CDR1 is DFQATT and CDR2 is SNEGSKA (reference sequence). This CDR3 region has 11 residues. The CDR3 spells CSANGPVEQYF. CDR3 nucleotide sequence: TGCAGTGCTAACGGACCTGTAGAGCAGTACTTC.

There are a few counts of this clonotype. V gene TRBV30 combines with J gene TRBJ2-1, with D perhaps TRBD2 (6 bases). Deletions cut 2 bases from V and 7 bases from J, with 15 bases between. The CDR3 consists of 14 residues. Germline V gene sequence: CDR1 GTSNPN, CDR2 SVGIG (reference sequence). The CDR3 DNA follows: TGTGCCTGGAGTAAGTTAGCGGCTAATAATGAGCAGTTCTTC. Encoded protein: CAWSKLAANNEQFF.

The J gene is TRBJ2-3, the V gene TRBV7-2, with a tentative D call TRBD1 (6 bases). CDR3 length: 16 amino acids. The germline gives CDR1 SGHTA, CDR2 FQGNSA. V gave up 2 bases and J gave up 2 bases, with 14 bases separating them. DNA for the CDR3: TGTGCCAGCAGCTTATTTGCCGGACAGTACACAGATACGCAGTATTTT. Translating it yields CASSLFAGQYTDTQYF.

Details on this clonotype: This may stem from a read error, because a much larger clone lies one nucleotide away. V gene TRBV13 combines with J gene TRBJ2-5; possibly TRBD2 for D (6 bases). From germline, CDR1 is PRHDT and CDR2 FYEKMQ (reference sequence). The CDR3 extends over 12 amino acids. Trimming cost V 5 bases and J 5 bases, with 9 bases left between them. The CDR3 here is CASSRGRETQYF. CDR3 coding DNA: TGTGCCAGCAGCCGGGGGAGGGAGACCCAGTACTTC.

The DNA of the CDR3 is TGTGCCAGCAGCTTAGGACTAGGCAACCACGAGCAGTACTTC. It translates to CASSLGLGNHEQYF. The V call is TRBV7-9, the J call TRBJ2-7, with D perhaps TRBD2 (6 bases). Germline-derived CDR1 and CDR2 are SEHNR and FQNEAQ (reference sequence). Trimming cost V 1 base and J 5 bases, with 12 bases left between them. The CDR3 covers 14 residues.

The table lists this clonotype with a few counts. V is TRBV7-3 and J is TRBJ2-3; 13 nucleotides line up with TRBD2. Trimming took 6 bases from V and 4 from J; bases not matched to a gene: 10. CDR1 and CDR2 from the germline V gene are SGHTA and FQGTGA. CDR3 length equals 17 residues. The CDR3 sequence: CASSTSGRARGADTQYF. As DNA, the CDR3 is TGTGCCAGCAGTACTAGCGGGAGGGCCCGTGGAGCAGATACGCAGTATTTT.

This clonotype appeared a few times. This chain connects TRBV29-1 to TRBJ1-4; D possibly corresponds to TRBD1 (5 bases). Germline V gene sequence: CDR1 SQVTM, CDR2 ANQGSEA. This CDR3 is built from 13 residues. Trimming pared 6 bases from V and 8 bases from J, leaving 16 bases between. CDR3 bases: TGCAGCGTGCAGGAGGGAGGGGAGGAAAAACTGTTTTTT. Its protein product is CSVQEGGEEKLFF.

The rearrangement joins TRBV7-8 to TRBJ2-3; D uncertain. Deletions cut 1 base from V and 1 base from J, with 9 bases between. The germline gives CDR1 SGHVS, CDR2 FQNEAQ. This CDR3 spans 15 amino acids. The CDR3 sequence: CASSLDTPGTDTQYF. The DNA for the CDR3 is TGTGCCAGCAGCTTAGATACCCCGGGCACAGATACGCAGTATTTT. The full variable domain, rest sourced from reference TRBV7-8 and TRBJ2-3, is GAGVSQSPRYKVAKRGQDVALRCDPISGHVSLFWYQQALGQGPEFLTYFQNEAQLDKSGLPSDRFFAERPEGSVSTLKIQRTQQEDSAVYLCASSLDTPGTDTQYFGPGTRLTVL.

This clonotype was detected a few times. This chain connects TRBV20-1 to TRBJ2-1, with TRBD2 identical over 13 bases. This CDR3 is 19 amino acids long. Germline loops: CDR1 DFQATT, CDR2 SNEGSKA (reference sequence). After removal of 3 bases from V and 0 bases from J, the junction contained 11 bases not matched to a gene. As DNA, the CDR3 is TGCAGTGCTAGCGGGACTAGCGGGGCTGGAAGTATCTCCTACAATGAGCAGTTCTTC. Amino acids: CSASGTSGAGSISYNEQFF.

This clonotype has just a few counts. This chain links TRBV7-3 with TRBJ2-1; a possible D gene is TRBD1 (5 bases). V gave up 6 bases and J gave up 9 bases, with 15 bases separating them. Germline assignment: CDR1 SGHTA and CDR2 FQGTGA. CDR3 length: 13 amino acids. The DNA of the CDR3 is TGTGCCAGCAGTCTAAGGGGCCCGGGTGAGCAGTTCTTC. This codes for CASSLRGPGEQFF.

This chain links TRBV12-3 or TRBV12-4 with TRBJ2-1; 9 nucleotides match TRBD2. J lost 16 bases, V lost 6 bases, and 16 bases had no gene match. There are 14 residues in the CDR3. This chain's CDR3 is CASSQTVAGTSIFF. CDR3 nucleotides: TGTGCCAGCAGCCAGACTGTGGCCGGGACTAGCATCTTCTTC.

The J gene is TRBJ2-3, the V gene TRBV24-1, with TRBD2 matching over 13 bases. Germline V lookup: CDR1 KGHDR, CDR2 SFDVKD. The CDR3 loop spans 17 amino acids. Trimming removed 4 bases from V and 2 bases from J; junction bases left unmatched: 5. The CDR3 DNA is TGTGCCACCAGTGACCCGGGGACTAGCGGGGTCACAGATACGCAGTATTTT. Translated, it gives CATSDPGTSGVTDTQYF.

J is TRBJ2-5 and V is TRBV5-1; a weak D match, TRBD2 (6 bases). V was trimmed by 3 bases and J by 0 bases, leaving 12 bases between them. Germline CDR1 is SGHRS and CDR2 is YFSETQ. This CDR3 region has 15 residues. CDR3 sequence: CASSSFGGYQETQYF. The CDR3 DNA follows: TGCGCCAGCAGCTCCTTTGGGGGGTACCAAGAGACCCAGTACTTC. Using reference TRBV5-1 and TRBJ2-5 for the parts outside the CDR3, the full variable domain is KAGVTQTPRYLIKTRGQQVTLSCSPISGHRSVSWYQQTPGQGLQFLFEYFSETQRNKGNFPGRFSGRQFSNSRSEMNVSTLELGDSALYLCASSSFGGYQETQYFGPGTRLLVL.

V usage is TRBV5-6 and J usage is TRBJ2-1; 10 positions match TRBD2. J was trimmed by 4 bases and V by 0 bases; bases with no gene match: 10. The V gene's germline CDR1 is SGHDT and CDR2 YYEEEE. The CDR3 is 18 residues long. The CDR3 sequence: CASSLGPASGRRYNEQFF. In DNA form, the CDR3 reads TGTGCCAGCAGCTTGGGCCCAGCTAGCGGGAGAAGGTACAATGAGCAGTTCTTC. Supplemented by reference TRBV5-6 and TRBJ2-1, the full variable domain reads DAGVTQSPTHLIKTRGQQVTLRCSPKSGHDTVSWYQQALGQGPQFIFQYYEEEERQRGNFPDRFSGHQFPNYSSELNVNALLLGDSALYLCASSLGPASGRRYNEQFFGPGTRLTVL.

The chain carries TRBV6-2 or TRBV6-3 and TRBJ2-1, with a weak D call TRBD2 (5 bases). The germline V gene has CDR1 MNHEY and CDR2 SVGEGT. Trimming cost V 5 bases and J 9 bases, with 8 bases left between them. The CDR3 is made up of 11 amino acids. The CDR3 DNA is TGTGCCAGCAGTCAACTAGGTGAGCAGTTCTTC. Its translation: CASSQLGEQFF.

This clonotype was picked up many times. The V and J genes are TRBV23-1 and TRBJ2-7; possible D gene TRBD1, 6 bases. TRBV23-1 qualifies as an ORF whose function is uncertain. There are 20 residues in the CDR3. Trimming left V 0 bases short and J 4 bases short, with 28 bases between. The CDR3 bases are TGCGCCAGCAGTCAATCCCCTGAGCCAAACCGGACAGCCGGTTCGTACGAGCAGTACTTC. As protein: CASSQSPEPNRTAGSYEQYF.

DNA for the CDR3: TGTGCCAGCAGTCTGGGTTTCGGGCCTCACGAGCAGTACTTC. This translates into CASSLGFGPHEQYF. The chain has TRBV12-3 or TRBV12-4 and TRBJ2-7, with no clear D. V lost 5 bases and J 5 bases, leaving 16 bases between the germline ends. The CDR3 totals 14 residues.